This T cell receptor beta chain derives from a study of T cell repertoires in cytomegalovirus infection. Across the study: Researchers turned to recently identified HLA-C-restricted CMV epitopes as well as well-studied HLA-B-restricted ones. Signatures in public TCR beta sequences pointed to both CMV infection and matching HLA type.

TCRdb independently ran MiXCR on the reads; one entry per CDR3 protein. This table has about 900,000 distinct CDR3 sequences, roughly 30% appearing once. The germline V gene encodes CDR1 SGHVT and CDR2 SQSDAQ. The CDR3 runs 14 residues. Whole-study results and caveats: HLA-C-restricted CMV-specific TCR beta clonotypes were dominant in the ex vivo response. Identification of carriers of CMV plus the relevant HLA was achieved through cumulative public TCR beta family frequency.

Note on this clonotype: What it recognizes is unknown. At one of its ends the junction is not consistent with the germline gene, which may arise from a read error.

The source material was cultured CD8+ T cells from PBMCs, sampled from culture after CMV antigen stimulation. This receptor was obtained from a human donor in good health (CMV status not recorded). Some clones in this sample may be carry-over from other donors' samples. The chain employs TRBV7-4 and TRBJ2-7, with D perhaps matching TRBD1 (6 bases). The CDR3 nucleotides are TGTGTCAGCAGCTTGCCGGGACAACACTACGAGCAGTACTTC. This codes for CVSSLPGQHYEQYF.